This T cell receptor (beta chain) was sequenced during a study of CD8+CD57+ T cells in acquired aplastic anemia. About the research overall: There were 10 million or so reads, on average, for CD4+ cells from healthy donors.

Trimming stripped 6 bases from V and 3 bases from J, with 13 bases between. Germline V gene data show CDR1 as MNHEY and CDR2 as SVGAGI. The CDR3 is 14 amino acids. This clonotype showed up many times. What it binds is unknown. Findings and caveats of the study: Patients and controls shared over 25 CD8+ CDR3 sequences, highly expressed in patients. Researchers reported that CD8+ Simpson's diversity was not significantly different in patients versus controls.

For CDR3 and TCR beta VDJ profiling, genomic DNA was the template used. In TCRdb, the reads were re-called with MiXCR into one record per CDR3 protein. The sample has 180,000 or so distinct CDR3 sequences, 45% to 50% seen once; the top ten hold approximately 2.9%. This chain connects TRBV6-5 to TRBJ2-3; D is unresolved. The sample taken for sequencing was sorted CD4+, CD8+, or CD8+CD57+ T cells (not recorded which) from PBMCs. The TCR comes from a human donor in good health. CDR3 nucleotides: TGTGCCAGCAGCCTCGCCGTGGGGACAGATACGCAGTATTTT. Residues: CASSLAVGTDTQYF.